The clone carrying this TCR beta chain is medium-sized (0.01 to 0.1%) by share. The sample originates from a study of early T cells in non-severe SARS-CoV-2 infection. TCRdb used MiXCR to reprocess the 5' RACE reads, holding one entry per CDR3 protein. The sample shows tens of thousands of distinct CDR3 sequences, 5.9% of them seen only once. This sequence was found in an adult who was a healthcare worker with PCR-confirmed SARS-CoV-2 infection or an uninfected control (not recorded which). Source material: whole blood.

The CDR3 DNA reads as TGTGCCAGCAGTTTGGAGGGCGAGAGTGAAAAACTGTTTTTT. As protein: CASSLEGESEKLFF. The rearrangement joins TRBV25-1 to TRBJ1-4; no clear D gene. V lost 5 bases and J lost 7, with 14 bases in between. Germline CDR1 MGHDK, CDR2 SYGVNS. The CDR3 extends over 14 amino acids. The full variable domain, with the rest looked up from reference TRBV25-1 and TRBJ1-4, is EADIYQTPRYLVIGTGKKITLECSQTMGHDKMYWYQQDPGMELHLIHYSYGVNSTEKGDLSSESTVSRIRTEHFPLTLESARPSHTSQYLCASSLEGESEKLFFGSGTQLSVL.